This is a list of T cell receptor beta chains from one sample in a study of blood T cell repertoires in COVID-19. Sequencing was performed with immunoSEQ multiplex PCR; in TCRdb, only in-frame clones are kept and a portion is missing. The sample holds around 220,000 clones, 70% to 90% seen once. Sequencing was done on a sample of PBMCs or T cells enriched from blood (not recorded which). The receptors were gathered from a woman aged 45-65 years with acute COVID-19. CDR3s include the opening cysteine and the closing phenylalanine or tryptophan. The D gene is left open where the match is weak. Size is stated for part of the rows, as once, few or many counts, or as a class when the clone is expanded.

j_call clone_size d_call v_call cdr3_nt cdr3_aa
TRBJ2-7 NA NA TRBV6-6 TGTGCCTCCTTGAAGGGGCAGACCTACGAGCAGTACTTC CASLKGQTYEQYF
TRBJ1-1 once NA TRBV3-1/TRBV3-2 TGTGCCAGCAGCCTAGAGGGGCTAGGGGCAGCTTTCTTT CASSLEGLGAAFF
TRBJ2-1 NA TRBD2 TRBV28 TGTGCCAGCAGTTTAATTAGACTAGCGGGGTTAAGCTCCTACAATGAGCAGTTCTTC CASSLIRLAGLSSYNEQFF
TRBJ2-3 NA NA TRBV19 TGTGCCAGTAGTAGGGGGCCTAGCACAGATACGCAGTATTTT CASSRGPSTDTQYF
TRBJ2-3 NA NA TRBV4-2 TGTGCCAGCAGCCCCACCCCCGGGACTCAGGCAGCAGATACGCAGTATTTT CASSPTPGTQAADTQYF
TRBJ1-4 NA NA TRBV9 TGTGCCAGCAGCGTAGCTCCGGCAACTAATGAAAAACTGTTTTTT CASSVAPATNEKLFF
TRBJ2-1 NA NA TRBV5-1 TGCGCCAGCAGCTTGGCCCCAGCGGGCCTATACAATGAGCAGTTCTTC CASSLAPAGLYNEQFF
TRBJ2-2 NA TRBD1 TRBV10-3 TGTGCCACCGGGACAGGGTTGACCGGGGAGCTGTTTTTT CATGTGLTGELFF
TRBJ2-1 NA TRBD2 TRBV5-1 TGCGCCAGCAACCAACTAGCGGGGGAGTACAATGAGCAGTTCTTC CASNQLAGEYNEQFF
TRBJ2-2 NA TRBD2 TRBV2 TGTGCCAGCAGTGAGGTTTTTGGCACTAGCGGGACGGGTTTAAGGACCGGGGAGCTGTTTTTT CASSEVFGTSGTGLRTGELFF
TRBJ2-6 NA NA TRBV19 TGTGCCAGTAGTATGGGCGGGACCAACGTCCTGACTTTC CASSMGGTNVLTF
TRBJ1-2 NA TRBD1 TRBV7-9 TGTGCCAGCAGCTTGACAGGGGAGACCTACTTC CASSLTGETYF
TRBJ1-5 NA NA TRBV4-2 TGTGCCAGCAGCCAAGATTATCTAGATCAGCCCCAGCATTTT CASSQDYLDQPQHF
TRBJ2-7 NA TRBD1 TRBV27 TGTGCCAGTCGGATAGGGGGCGGCAGCGAGCAGTACTTC CASRIGGGSEQYF
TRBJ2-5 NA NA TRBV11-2 TGTGCCAGCAGTCAGCTAGGGACCCAGTACTTC CASSQLGTQYF
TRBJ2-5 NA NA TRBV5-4 TGTGCCAGCATCGGAGCAGGGGCCCAGTACTTC CASIGAGAQYF
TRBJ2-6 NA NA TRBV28 TGTGCCAGCAGGTGGGGGCAATCTGGGGCCAACGTCCTGACTTTC CASRWGQSGANVLTF
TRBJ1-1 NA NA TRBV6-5 TGTGCCAGCAGTCTGCTAGGCCGTGAAGCTTTCTTT CASSLLGREAFF
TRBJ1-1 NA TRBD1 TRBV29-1 TGCAGCGTTGAACGCCACCCTCTGACAGGGGGCAGGACTGAAGCTTTCTTT CSVERHPLTGGRTEAFF
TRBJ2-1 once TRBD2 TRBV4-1 TGCGCCAGCAGCCATACCAGCGGGAGCTCCAATGAGCAGTTCTTC CASSHTSGSSNEQFF
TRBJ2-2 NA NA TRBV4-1 TGCGCCAGCAGCCAAGGGGTTGCTGCGGGAAACACCGGGGAGCTGTTTTTT CASSQGVAAGNTGELFF
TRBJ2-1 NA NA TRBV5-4 TGTGCCAGCAGCTTGGAGCCAATCTACAATGAGCAGTTCTTC CASSLEPIYNEQFF
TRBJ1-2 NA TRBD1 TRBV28 TGTGCCAGCAGTCCGACAGGGCAGTGGAACTATGGCTACACCTTC CASSPTGQWNYGYTF
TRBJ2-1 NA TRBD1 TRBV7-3 TGTGCCAGCAGCCCCCGACAGGGAGCCAGATCGGGCAATGAGCAGTTCTTC CASSPRQGARSGNEQFF
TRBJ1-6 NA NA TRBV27 TGTGCCAGCAGTCTGGACTCGGGGGGGTCACCCCTCCACTTT CASSLDSGGSPLHF
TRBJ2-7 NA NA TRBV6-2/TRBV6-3 TGTGCCAGCAGTTCGGCCGGGGGGCCAGCCTACGAGCAGTACTTC CASSSAGGPAYEQYF
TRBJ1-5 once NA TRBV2 TGTGCCAGCAGTGATGGGGGGGCGCCCGGCAATCAGCCCCAGCATTTT CASSDGGAPGNQPQHF
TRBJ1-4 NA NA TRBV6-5 TGTGCCAGCAGGGGAGCAGGGGCCGAAAAACTGTTTTTT CASRGAGAEKLFF
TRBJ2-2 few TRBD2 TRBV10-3 TGTGCCATACCCCAAGAGGGAGGGCATGTCGGGGAGCTGTTTTTT CAIPQEGGHVGELFF
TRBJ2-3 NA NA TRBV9 TGTGCCAGCAGCCCCTCGGGACTGGGCACAGATACGCAGTATTTT CASSPSGLGTDTQYF
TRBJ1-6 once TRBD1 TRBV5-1 TGCGCCAGCAGCTTGGCCGGACAGGGGAATAATTCACCCCTCCACTTT CASSLAGQGNNSPLHF
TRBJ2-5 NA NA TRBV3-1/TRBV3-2 TGTGCCAGCAGCCAAGATGTAGCGGTTCGGAAGGAGGGAGAGACCCAGTACTTC CASSQDVAVRKEGETQYF
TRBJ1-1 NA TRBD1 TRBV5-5 TGTGCCAGCAGTGGTCCGGGACAGGGGCACACTGAAGCTTTCTTT CASSGPGQGHTEAFF
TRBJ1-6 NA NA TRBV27 TGTGCCAGCAGTTTCCTCAATTCACCCCTCCACTTT CASSFLNSPLHF
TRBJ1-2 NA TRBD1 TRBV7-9 TGTGCCAGCAGCTTAATACAGGGGCGGGTGGACACCTTC CASSLIQGRVDTF
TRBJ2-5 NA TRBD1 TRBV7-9 TGTGCCAGCAGACAGACAGGGCAAGAGACCCAGTACTTC CASRQTGQETQYF
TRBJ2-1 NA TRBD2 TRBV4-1 TGCGCCAGCAGCCACTCGAGGGGCGGGAGGGCTCACAATGAGCAGTTCTTC CASSHSRGGRAHNEQFF
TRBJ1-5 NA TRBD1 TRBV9 TGTGCCAGCAGCGGACAGGGGAGTGGTCAGCCCCAGCATTTT CASSGQGSGQPQHF
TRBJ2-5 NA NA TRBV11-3 TGTGCCAGCAGCCGTACAGGGTTTAACGGAGAGACCCAGTACTTC CASSRTGFNGETQYF
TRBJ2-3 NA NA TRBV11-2 TGTGCCAGCAGCTTAGGACAGGCTCTCTTTTCCCGCACAGATACGCAGTATTTT CASSLGQALFSRTDTQYF
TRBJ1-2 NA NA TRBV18 TGTGCCAGCTCATTGGCCGACTCTTATGGCTACACCTTC CASSLADSYGYTF
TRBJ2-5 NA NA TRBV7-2 TGTGCCAGCACCCCCCTTGAGACCCAGTACTTC CASTPLETQYF
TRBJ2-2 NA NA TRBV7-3 TGTGCCAGCAGCTTCGGTCGCACTTCGAACACCGGGGAGCTGTTTTTT CASSFGRTSNTGELFF
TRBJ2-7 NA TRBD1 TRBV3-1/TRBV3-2 TGTGCCAGCAGCGCAGCCGGGACAGGGACTGTACAGTACTTC CASSAAGTGTVQYF
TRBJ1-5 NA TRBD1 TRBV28 TGTGCCAGCAGAACCCCAGGGGGCGGCAATCAGCCCCAGCATTTT CASRTPGGGNQPQHF
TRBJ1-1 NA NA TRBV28 TGTGCCAGCGCCACAGGTCACTCTGGGAAAGCTTTCTTT CASATGHSGKAFF
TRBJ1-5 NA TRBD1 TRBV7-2 TGTGCCAGCAGCTTACAGGGGGATCAGCCCCAGCATTTT CASSLQGDQPQHF
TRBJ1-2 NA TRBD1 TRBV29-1 TGCAGCGTTGAGACAGGGGGCAACTATGGCTACACCTTC CSVETGGNYGYTF
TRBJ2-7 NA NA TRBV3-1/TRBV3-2 TGTGCCAGCAGCCAATTTGGGTCAGACAGCGACAGCTCCTACGAGCAGTACTTC CASSQFGSDSDSSYEQYF
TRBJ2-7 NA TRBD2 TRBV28 TGTGCCAGCAGTTTATTGGGCAGGAGCGGGAGGCCTCCCTACGAGCAGTACTTC CASSLLGRSGRPPYEQYF
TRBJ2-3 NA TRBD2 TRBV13 TGTGCCAGCAGCTTAGTCGGACTAGCGGGGATCACAGATACGCAGTATTTT CASSLVGLAGITDTQYF
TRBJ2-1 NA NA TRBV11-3 TGTGCCAGCAGCCCAGGCCGGGGGGCCCTCTCTTGGGATGAGCAGTTCTTC CASSPGRGALSWDEQFF
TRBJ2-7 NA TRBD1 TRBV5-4 TGTGCCAGCAGCTCCGATACCTGGGACAGGTCCTCCGAGCAGTACTTC CASSSDTWDRSSEQYF
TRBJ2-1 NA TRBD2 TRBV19 TGTGCCAGTAGTATACTGGGACTAGCGGGGCAGACGTCCTACAATGAGCAGTTCTTC CASSILGLAGQTSYNEQFF
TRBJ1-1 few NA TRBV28 TGTGCCAGCAGTTCACAACCAAACACTGAAGCTTTCTTT CASSSQPNTEAFF